These 26 T cell receptor beta chains share one sample of origin, sequenced in a study of shared clonotypes between healthy human individuals. TCRdb's copy holds only in-frame clones and misses some; the assay was immunoSEQ multiplex PCR. The sample has 1,500,000 or so clones; roughly 96% are singletons. The sequencing input was naive CD4+ T cells sorted from blood. Sample subset: CD45RA+ positively selected. All receptors come from a man in his thirties or forties in good health.

This clone appeared a few times. J is TRBJ2-3 and V is TRBV27; 9 bases line up with TRBD2. V dropped 3 bases and J dropped 2; count of bases not matched to a gene: 3. The CDR3 consists of 15 residues. The germline V gene has CDR1 MNHEY and CDR2 SMNVEV (reference sequence). DNA of the CDR3: TGTGCCAGCAGTTTTGCTAGCGGGACCACAGATACGCAGTATTTT. It specifies CASSFASGTTDTQYF.

The genes are TRBV18 and TRBJ2-3; TRBD2 matches 7 bases. The germline V gene encodes CDR1 KGHSH and CDR2 LQKENI. This CDR3 is 15 amino acids long. After removal of 4 bases from V and 9 bases from J, the junction contained 13 bases not matched to a gene. CDR3 DNA sequence: TGTGCCAGCTCACTGCCGGGACTACCTATTCTCACGCAGTATTTT. Protein sequence: CASSLPGLPILTQYF.

Only one count was recorded for this clone. The chain links TRBV7-3 to TRBJ2-3; TRBD2 agrees at 11 bases. Trimming removed 5 bases from V and 2 bases from J; junction bases left unmatched: 3. Per the germline V gene, CDR1 is SGHTA and CDR2 is FQGTGA. The CDR3 contains 15 residues. DNA of the CDR3: TGTGCCAGCAGCCAGACTAGCGGGAACACAGATACGCAGTATTTT. It specifies CASSQTSGNTDTQYF. Combining the CDR3 with reference TRBV7-3 and TRBJ2-3 gives the whole variable domain GAGVSQTPSNKVTEKGKYVELRCDPISGHTALYWYRQSLGQGPEFLIYFQGTGAADDSGLPNDRFFAVRPEGSVSTLKIQRTERGDSAVYLCASSQTSGNTDTQYFGPGTRLTVL.

V is TRBV9 and J is TRBJ2-1; D is possibly TRBD1 (5 bases). The V end lost 0 bases, the J end lost 7 bases, and 14 bases lay between the germline ends. The germline CDR1 and CDR2 sequences are SGDLS and YYNGEE. This CDR3 spans 15 amino acids. CDR3 nucleotides: TGTGCCAGCAGCGTAGGGGGCAGTGCTAATAATGAGCAGTTCTTC. Protein: CASSVGGSANNEQFF.

The gene calls are TRBV6-6 and TRBJ2-2; TRBD2 matches at 8 bases. The CDR3 runs to 14 residues. The junction had 5 bases not matched to a gene; V was cut back by 5 bases and J by 6 bases. Germline V CDR1 and CDR2: MNHNY, SVGAGI (reference sequence). CDR3 nucleotides: TGTGCCAGCAGTAGCGGGAGAGGCGCCGGGGAGCTGTTTTTT. It yields the protein CASSSGRGAGELFF.

The chain is built from TRBV11-2 and TRBJ2-7; D perhaps matches TRBD1 (6 bases). CDR3 length: 14 amino acids. Germline V CDR1 and CDR2: SGHAT, FQNNGV. V was cut by 6 bases and J by 7 bases, with 19 bases left in between. This CDR3 reads CASRHLRRTAEQYF. The DNA of the CDR3 is TGTGCCAGCAGGCACCTAAGACGGACAGCAGAGCAGTACTTC.

The chain recombines TRBV30 with TRBJ1-5; D is unclear. This CDR3 has 16 amino acids. Between the trimmed V and J ends, which lost 0 bases and 1 base, there was a span of 13 bases. Germline CDR1 GTSNPN, CDR2 SVGIG (reference sequence). The CDR3 sequence is CAWSVRSVDSNQPQHF. CDR3 in DNA: TGTGCCTGGAGTGTTCGCTCCGTGGACAGCAATCAGCCCCAGCATTTT.

The chain joins TRBV28 to TRBJ1-4; 7 bases agree with TRBD1. Germline trimming cut 1 base from V and 8 bases from J; bases unmatched to any gene: 7. This CDR3 spans 15 amino acids. Germline V gives CDR1 MDHEN, CDR2 SYDVKM. CDR3 amino acids: CASSLYHRGREKLFF. The CDR3 bases are TGTGCCAGCAGTTTATACCACAGGGGTAGGGAAAAACTGTTTTTT.

V gene TRBV29-1 combines with J gene TRBJ2-3, with TRBD1 identical over 7 bases. CDR1 and CDR2 (germline): SQVTM, ANQGSEA. The V gene end was trimmed by 8 bases and the J gene end by 2 bases; junction bases not matched to a gene: 7. This CDR3 comprises 13 residues. CDR3 in amino acids: CSWTGQNTDTQYF. CDR3 in DNA: TGCAGCTGGACGGGACAGAACACAGATACGCAGTATTTT.

Concerning this clone itself: Other DNA sequences in the same sample also yield this CDR3. J is TRBJ1-5 and V is TRBV28; weak D call: TRBD1 (6 bases). Per the germline V gene, CDR1 is MDHEN and CDR2 is SYDVKM. The ends were cut back, 3 bases at V and 1 base at J, with 7 bases in the middle. This CDR3 spans 14 amino acids. DNA for the CDR3: TGTGCCAGCAGTTTTACAGGGAGCAATCAGCCCCAGCATTTT. Protein product: CASSFTGSNQPQHF.

The chain links TRBV29-1 to TRBJ1-1; possible D gene TRBD1, 5 bases. With 2 bases removed from V and 4 bases from J, the gap between germline ends came to 14 bases. The V gene's germline CDR1 is SQVTM and CDR2 ANQGSEA. The CDR3 runs 14 residues. CDR3 loop: CSVESGLSFTEAFF. The CDR3 nucleotides read TGCAGCGTTGAATCAGGGTTGTCATTCACTGAAGCTTTCTTT. The full variable domain, in which reference TRBV29-1 and TRBJ1-1 provide the parts outside the CDR3, is SAVISQKPSRDICQRGTSLTIQCQVDSQVTMMFWYRQQPGQSLTLIATANQGSEATYESGFVIDKFPISRPNLTFSTLTVSNMSPEDSSIYLCSVESGLSFTEAFFGQGTRLTVV.

This chain joins TRBV4-3 and TRBJ2-1; unclear D gene. Trimming stripped 0 bases from V and 0 bases from J, with 9 bases between. Germline V gene data show CDR1 as LGHNA and CDR2 as YSLEER. The CDR3 contains 16 residues. The CDR3 DNA follows: TGCGCCAGCAGCCAAGAGCCCCTGAGCTCCTACAATGAGCAGTTCTTC. Its translation is CASSQEPLSSYNEQFF.

The rearrangement links TRBV28 to TRBJ1-1; D might be TRBD1 (5 bases). The CDR3 runs to 14 residues. Germline V lookup: CDR1 MDHEN, CDR2 SYDVKM. V gave up 7 bases and J gave up 4 bases, with 16 bases separating them. CDR3 DNA: TGTGCCAGCATTTTCCCGGGGCGCCTCACTGAAGCTTTCTTT. The encoded protein is CASIFPGRLTEAFF.

The chain joins TRBV7-2 to TRBJ1-3, with D unresolved. The CDR3 totals 14 residues. V was cut by 5 bases and J by 7 bases, with 15 bases left in between. The germline V gene encodes CDR1 SGHTA and CDR2 FQGNSA. In DNA, the CDR3 is TGTGCCAGCAGCCCTGGCGCAGAAGGTAACACCATATATTTT. This codes for CASSPGAEGNTIYF.

The J gene is TRBJ1-2, the V gene TRBV2; 8 positions match TRBD1. The germline CDR1 and CDR2 sequences are SNHLY and FYNNEI. The ends lost 7 bases at V and 6 bases at J; junction bases unmatched: 7. The CDR3 runs to 13 residues. The CDR3 region is CASMHRGTHGYTF. CDR3 coding DNA: TGTGCCAGCATGCACAGGGGGACCCATGGCTACACCTTC.

Points on this clone: Other DNA sequences in the sample encode the same CDR3. CDR3 DNA: TGTGCCAGCAGCTTAACTAGCGGGAGCTCCTACAATGAGCAGTTCTTC. Translation gives CASSLTSGSSYNEQFF. This rearrangement joins TRBV5-5 to TRBJ2-1; 11 bases align to TRBD2. CDR3 length: 16 residues. Germline CDR1 SGHKS, CDR2 YYEKEE (reference sequence). J gave up 0 bases and V 2 bases, and 1 base lay outside the gene matches.

The rearrangement joins TRBV25-1 to TRBJ2-7; no firm D call. CDR1 is MGHDK, CDR2 SYGVNS, per germline. V was pared by 1 base and J by 0 bases, with 10 bases between. The CDR3 is made up of 15 amino acids. In DNA, the CDR3 is TGTGCCAGCAGTGAATCTGGCCGAAACTCCTACGAGCAGTACTTC. Amino acid sequence: CASSESGRNSYEQYF.

V gene TRBV27 combines with J gene TRBJ2-1; 7 bases agree with TRBD2. The CDR3 consists of 16 residues. Unmatched junction bases numbered 11, after V lost 9 bases and J lost 0 bases. Germline V lookup: CDR1 MNHEY, CDR2 SMNVEV (reference sequence). In DNA, the CDR3 is TGTGCCAGACCTTTGGGTGGGAGGGACTCCTACAATGAGCAGTTCTTC. As protein: CARPLGGRDSYNEQFF.

The chain recombines TRBV18 with TRBJ2-6, with no clear D. Germline CDR1 is KGHSH and CDR2 is LQKENI. Deletions cut 6 bases from V and 2 bases from J, with 11 bases between. The CDR3 length is 15 residues. The CDR3 spells CASSYKLAGANVLTF. DNA of the CDR3: TGTGCCAGCTCGTACAAGTTGGCTGGGGCCAACGTCCTGACTTTC.

This clone was detected once. This chain uses TRBV5-4 with TRBJ2-7, with 7 bases fitting TRBD2. Germline CDR1 SGHNT, CDR2 YYREEE (reference sequence). V lost 1 base, J lost 1 base, and 5 bases stayed unmatched. The CDR3 runs 15 residues. The DNA for the CDR3 is TGTGCCAGCAGCTTGCCTAGCGGAAAATCCTACGAGCAGTACTTC. Translating it yields CASSLPSGKSYEQYF.

J is TRBJ1-5 and V is TRBV19; TRBD1 might be the D (5 bases). In germline, CDR1 is LNHDA, CDR2 SQIVND (reference sequence). V lost 5 bases and J 6 bases, leaving 17 bases between the germline ends. The CDR3 spans 15 residues. This CDR3 is CASSWDLAMGQPQHF. The CDR3 DNA reads as TGTGCCAGTAGTTGGGACTTAGCGATGGGTCAGCCCCAGCATTTT.

V and J are TRBV2 and TRBJ2-3; D may be TRBD1 or TRBD2 (7 bases each). Germline CDR1 SNHLY, CDR2 FYNNEI. CDR3 length: 17 residues. V was pared by 6 bases and J by 7 bases, with 26 bases between. CDR3 nucleotides: TGTGCCAGCAGCGGGGCAGGGGGGAGGGCCTTGGGAAATACGCAGTATTTT. This translates into CASSGAGGRALGNTQYF.

A single count supports this clone. The identical CDR3 is also encoded by other nucleotide sequences in the sample. This rearrangement joins TRBV19 to TRBJ2-1, with 11 positions matching TRBD2. The germline V gene has CDR1 LNHDA and CDR2 SQIVND (reference sequence). Trimming took 8 bases from V and 3 from J; bases not matched to a gene: 0. The CDR3 extends over 13 amino acids. CDR3 bases: TGTGCCAGTGGGACTAGCGGCTACAATGAGCAGTTCTTC. As protein: CASGTSGYNEQFF.

This chain links TRBV7-2 with TRBJ2-3; 13 bases are a match to TRBD2. Germline V gene lookup returns CDR1 SGHTA and CDR2 FQGNSA. J lost 5 bases, V lost 5 bases, and 10 bases had no gene match. This CDR3 has 17 residues. The CDR3 sequence is CASSPARTSGGEDTQYF. The DNA for the CDR3 is TGTGCCAGCAGCCCCGCAAGGACTAGCGGGGGCGAAGATACGCAGTATTTT. Combining the CDR3 with reference TRBV7-2 and TRBJ2-3 gives the whole variable domain GAGVSQSPSNKVTEKGKDVELRCDPISGHTALYWYRQSLGQGLEFLIYFQGNSAPDKSGLPSDRFSAERTGGSVSTLTIQRTQQEDSAVYLCASSPARTSGGEDTQYFGPGTRLTVL.

Notes on this clone: Different DNA sequences within this sample yield the same CDR3. J is TRBJ2-7 and V is TRBV28, with D uncertain. The CDR3 has 11 residues. Germline V lookup: CDR1 MDHEN, CDR2 SYDVKM. Trimming took off 5 bases at V and 7 bases at J, with 9 bases between the two ends. The CDR3 loop reads CASSPRVEQYF. The CDR3 nucleotides are TGTGCCAGCAGTCCCCGGGTAGAGCAGTACTTC.

The chain links TRBV9 to TRBJ1-5; D unresolved. V was cut by 0 bases and J by 0 bases, with 7 bases left in between. This CDR3 comprises 15 residues. Germline values: CDR1 SGDLS, CDR2 YYNGEE. The CDR3 DNA follows: TGTGCCAGCAGCGTAGACGGCGTTAGCAATCAGCCCCAGCATTTT. It encodes CASSVDGVSNQPQHF.